Below, 16 T cell receptor beta chains from the same sample are listed, as sequenced in a study of blood T cell repertoires in COVID-19. The assay was immunoSEQ multiplex PCR, and TCRdb's table has in-frame clones only and misses some. Among around 150,000 clones listed, approximately 86% were seen once. Sequenced sample: peripheral blood. Receptors were obtained from a man between 65 and 85 years old with acute or convalescent COVID-19.

The chain joins TRBV2 to TRBJ2-7; 10 bases line up with TRBD2. CDR3 length: 14 residues. CDR1 is SNHLY and CDR2 is FYNNEI in the germline V gene. J gave up 2 bases and V 7 bases, and 5 bases lay outside the gene matches. DNA for the CDR3: TGTGCCAGCAAAACTAGCGGGACGACCTACGAGCAGTACTTC. Amino acid sequence: CASKTSGTTYEQYF.

This clone was recorded only once. The rearrangement uses TRBV28 and TRBJ2-3; TRBD1 might be the D (6 bases). The CDR3 has 16 residues. Trimming shortened V by 6 bases and J by 2 bases, and 18 bases separated the two germline ends. Germline V lookup: CDR1 MDHEN, CDR2 SYDVKM. CDR3 protein: CASSDRTVETTDTQYF. For the CDR3, the DNA is TGTGCCAGCAGCGACCGGACAGTCGAGACCACAGATACGCAGTATTTT.

V is TRBV10-3 and J is TRBJ2-5, with TRBD1 identical over 10 bases. V lost 5 bases and J lost 5; bases outside the gene matches: 2. The CDR3 sequence is 13 residues long. From germline, CDR1 is ENHRY and CDR2 SYGVKD. CDR3 DNA: TGTGCCATCAGTCTGGACAGGGGGGAGACCCAGTACTTC. This translates into CAISLDRGETQYF.

The CDR3 loop is CASSVDGGYNSPLHF. The CDR3 nucleotides are TGTGCCAGCAGCGTAGACGGGGGTTATAATTCACCCCTCCACTTT. The gene calls are TRBV9 and TRBJ1-6, with a weak D call TRBD1 (5 bases). Germline lookup yields CDR1 SGDLS and CDR2 YYNGEE. The V end lost 0 bases, the J end lost 4 bases, and 8 bases lay between the germline ends. There are 15 residues in the CDR3.

The chain employs TRBV5-4 and TRBJ2-7; possible D gene TRBD2, 6 bases. V was shortened by 4 bases and J by 0 bases, with 20 bases between the two germline ends. Germline V gene lookup returns CDR1 SGHNT and CDR2 YYREEE (reference sequence). This CDR3 has 17 residues. DNA for the CDR3: TGTGCCAGCAGCCCAGCCACTAGCTCCCTAAGCTCCTACGAGCAGTACTTC. It encodes CASSPATSSLSSYEQYF.

CDR3 coding DNA: TGTGCCAGCAGTCTATCGGGCCAGGGGGGCGAGCAGTACTTC. This sequence encodes CASSLSGQGGEQYF. The chain joins TRBV7-9 to TRBJ2-7, with a tentative D call TRBD1 (7 bases). Between the trimmed V and J ends, which lost 6 bases and 6 bases, there was a span of 18 bases. This CDR3 spans 14 amino acids. Germline V gives CDR1 SEHNR, CDR2 FQNEAQ (reference sequence).

The J gene is TRBJ2-1, the V gene TRBV6-1, with 9 bases fitting TRBD1. Per germline, CDR1 MNHNS and CDR2 SASEGT. V lost 1 base and J lost 4; bases outside the gene matches: 2. The CDR3 loop spans 15 amino acids. CDR3 nucleotide sequence: TGTGCCAGCAGTGAAGACGGACAGGGGTACAATGAGCAGTTCTTC. It yields the protein CASSEDGQGYNEQFF.

The chain links TRBV11-2 to TRBJ1-2; D not certain. Germline CDR1 reads SGHAT; CDR2 reads FQNNGV. The V and J ends lost 4 bases and 4 bases respectively, with 13 bases between them. This CDR3 is built from 14 residues. The CDR3 is CASSSPGVAYGYTF. The DNA for the CDR3 is TGTGCCAGCAGCTCCCCCGGGGTTGCCTATGGCTACACCTTC.

The rearrangement joins TRBV23-1 to TRBJ2-1; a weak D match, TRBD2 (5 bases). TRBV23-1 is identified as an open reading frame with a role that is uncertain. CDR3 size: 16 residues. Trimming removed 0 bases from V and 6 bases from J, with 15 bases in between. CDR3 sequence reads: CASSQSKSPGVNEQFF. The CDR3 DNA reads as TGCGCCAGCAGTCAATCGAAATCCCCCGGGGTCAATGAGCAGTTCTTC.

J is TRBJ1-5 and V is TRBV27; 7 bases line up with TRBD1. CDR3 length equals 13 residues. Trimming removed 5 bases from V and 7 bases from J; junction bases left unmatched: 5. The germline CDR1 and CDR2 sequences are MNHEY and SMNVEV (reference sequence). CDR3 residues: CASSPNRGQPQHF. The CDR3 region has the DNA TGTGCCAGCAGTCCGAACAGGGGACAGCCCCAGCATTTT.

The J gene is TRBJ2-2, the V gene TRBV5-1; tentatively, D is TRBD2 (6 bases). CDR3 length: 14 amino acids. The V gene's germline CDR1 is SGHRS and CDR2 YFSETQ. V lost 2 bases and J lost 6, with 11 bases in between. The CDR3 DNA reads as TGCGCCAGCAGCTTAAGTTGGGGGGCCGGGGAGCTGTTTTTT. Amino acids: CASSLSWGAGELFF.

The chain couples TRBV28 to TRBJ2-1; 9 nucleotides line up with TRBD1. Germline V gene lookup returns CDR1 MDHEN and CDR2 SYDVKM. Trimming at V came to 7 bases and at J to 5 bases, leaving 9 bases not matched to a gene. The CDR3 consists of 15 residues. In nucleotides, the CDR3 is TGTGCCAGCACCCCCAGAGGGACAGGGAACAATGAGCAGTTCTTC. Amino acid sequence: CASTPRGTGNNEQFF.

This sequence joins TRBV2 and TRBJ2-1; D perhaps matches TRBD2 (6 bases). The germline V gene has CDR1 SNHLY and CDR2 FYNNEI. This CDR3 contains 12 residues. Trimming took off 3 bases at V and 7 bases at J, with 7 bases between the two ends. The CDR3 DNA sequence: TGTGCCAGCAGTGATCGGGGGAATGAGCAGTTCTTC. It encodes CASSDRGNEQFF.

With respect to this clone: Other DNA sequences in the sample encode the same CDR3. V gene TRBV12-3 or TRBV12-4 combines with J gene TRBJ2-3; 8 bases align to TRBD2. The CDR3 loop spans 13 amino acids. The V and J ends lost 8 bases and 4 bases, in that order; junction bases with no gene match: 5. As DNA, the CDR3 is TGTGCCAGCGGCGCGGGAGGCGCAGATACGCAGTATTTT. This translates into CASGAGGADTQYF.

V and J are TRBV5-6 and TRBJ2-7; TRBD1 matches 8 bases. V shed 2 bases, J shed 3 bases, and the junction held 10 bases outside the gene matches. In germline, CDR1 is SGHDT, CDR2 YYEEEE. The CDR3 loop spans 16 amino acids. CDR3 coding DNA: TGTGCCAGCAGCTTTTATACTCCGACAGGGGACTACGAGCAGTACTTC. Amino acids: CASSFYTPTGDYEQYF.

In this sample, this clone turned up once. This chain connects TRBV27 to TRBJ2-7, with D possibly matching TRBD1 (6 bases). This CDR3 is built from 12 residues. Germline V gene data show CDR1 as MNHEY and CDR2 as SMNVEV (reference sequence). Trimming removed 10 bases at V and 2 bases at J, with 12 bases between. CDR3 in DNA: TGTGCCACCGCGGACAGTACCTACGAGCAGTACTTC. Protein: CATADSTYEQYF.